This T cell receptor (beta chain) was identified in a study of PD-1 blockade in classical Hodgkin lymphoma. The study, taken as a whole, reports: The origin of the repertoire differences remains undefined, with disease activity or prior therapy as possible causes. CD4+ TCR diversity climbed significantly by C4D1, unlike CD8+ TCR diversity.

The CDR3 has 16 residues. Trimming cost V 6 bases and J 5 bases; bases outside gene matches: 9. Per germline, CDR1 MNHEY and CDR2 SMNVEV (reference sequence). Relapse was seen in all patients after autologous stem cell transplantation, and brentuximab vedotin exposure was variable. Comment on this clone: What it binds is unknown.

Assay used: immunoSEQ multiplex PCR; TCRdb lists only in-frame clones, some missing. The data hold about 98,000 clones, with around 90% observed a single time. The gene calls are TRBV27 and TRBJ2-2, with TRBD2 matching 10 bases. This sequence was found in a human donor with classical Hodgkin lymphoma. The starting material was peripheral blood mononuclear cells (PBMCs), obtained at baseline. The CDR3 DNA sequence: TGTGCCAGCAGAACAGCTAGCGGGAGAAGAACCGGGGAGCTGTTTTTT. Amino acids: CASRTASGRRTGELFF.